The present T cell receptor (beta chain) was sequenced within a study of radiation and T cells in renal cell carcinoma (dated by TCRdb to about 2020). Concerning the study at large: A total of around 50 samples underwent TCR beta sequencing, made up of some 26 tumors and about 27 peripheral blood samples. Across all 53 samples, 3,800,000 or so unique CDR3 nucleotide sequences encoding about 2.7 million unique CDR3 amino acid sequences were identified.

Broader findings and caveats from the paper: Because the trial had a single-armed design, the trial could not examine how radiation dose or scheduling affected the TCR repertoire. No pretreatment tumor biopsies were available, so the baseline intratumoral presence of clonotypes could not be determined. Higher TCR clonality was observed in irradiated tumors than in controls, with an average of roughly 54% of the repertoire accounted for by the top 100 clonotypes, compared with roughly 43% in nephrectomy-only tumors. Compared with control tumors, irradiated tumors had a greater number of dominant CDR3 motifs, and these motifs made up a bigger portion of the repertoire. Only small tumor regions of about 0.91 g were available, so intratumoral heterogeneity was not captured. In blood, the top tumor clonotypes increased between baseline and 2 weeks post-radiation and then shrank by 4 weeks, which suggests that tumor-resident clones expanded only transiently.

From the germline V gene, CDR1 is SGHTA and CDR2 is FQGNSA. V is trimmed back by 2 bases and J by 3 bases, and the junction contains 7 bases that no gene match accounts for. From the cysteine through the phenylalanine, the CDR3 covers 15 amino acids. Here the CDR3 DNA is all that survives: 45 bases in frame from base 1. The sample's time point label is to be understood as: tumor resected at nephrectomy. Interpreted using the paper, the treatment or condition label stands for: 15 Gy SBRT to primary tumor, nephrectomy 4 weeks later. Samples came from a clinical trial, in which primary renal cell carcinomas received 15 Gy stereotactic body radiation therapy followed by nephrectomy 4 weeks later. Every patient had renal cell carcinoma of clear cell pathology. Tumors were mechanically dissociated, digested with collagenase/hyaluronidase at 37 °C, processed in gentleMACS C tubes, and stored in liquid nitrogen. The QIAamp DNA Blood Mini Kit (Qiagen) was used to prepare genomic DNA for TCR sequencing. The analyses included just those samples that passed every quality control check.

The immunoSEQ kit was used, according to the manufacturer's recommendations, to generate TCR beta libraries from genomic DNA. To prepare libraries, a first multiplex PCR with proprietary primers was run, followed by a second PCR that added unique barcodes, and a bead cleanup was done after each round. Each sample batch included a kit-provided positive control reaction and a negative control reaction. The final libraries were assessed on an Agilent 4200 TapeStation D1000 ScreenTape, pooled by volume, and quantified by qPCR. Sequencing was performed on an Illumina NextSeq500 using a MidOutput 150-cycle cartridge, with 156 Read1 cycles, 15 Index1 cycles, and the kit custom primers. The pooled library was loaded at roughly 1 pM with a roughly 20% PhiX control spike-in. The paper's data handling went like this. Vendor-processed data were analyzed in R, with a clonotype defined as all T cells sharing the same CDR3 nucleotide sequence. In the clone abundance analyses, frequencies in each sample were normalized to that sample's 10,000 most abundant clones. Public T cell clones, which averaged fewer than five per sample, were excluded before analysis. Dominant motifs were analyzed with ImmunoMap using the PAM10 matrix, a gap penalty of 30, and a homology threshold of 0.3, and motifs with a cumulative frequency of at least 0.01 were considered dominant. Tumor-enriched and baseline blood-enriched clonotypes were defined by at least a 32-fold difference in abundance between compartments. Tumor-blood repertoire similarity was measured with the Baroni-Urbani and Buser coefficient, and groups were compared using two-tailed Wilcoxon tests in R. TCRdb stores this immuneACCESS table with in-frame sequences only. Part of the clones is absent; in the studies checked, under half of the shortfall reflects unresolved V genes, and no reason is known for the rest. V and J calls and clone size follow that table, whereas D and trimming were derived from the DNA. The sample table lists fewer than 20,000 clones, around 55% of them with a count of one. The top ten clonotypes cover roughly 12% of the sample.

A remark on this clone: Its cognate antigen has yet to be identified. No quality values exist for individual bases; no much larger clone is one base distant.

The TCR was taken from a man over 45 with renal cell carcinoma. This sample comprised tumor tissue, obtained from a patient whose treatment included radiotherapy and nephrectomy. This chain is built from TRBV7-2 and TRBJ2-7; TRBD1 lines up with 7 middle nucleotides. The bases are TGTGCCAGCAGCTTACCGGACAGGAGTTACTACGAGCAGTACTTC. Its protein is CASSLPDRSYYEQYF.